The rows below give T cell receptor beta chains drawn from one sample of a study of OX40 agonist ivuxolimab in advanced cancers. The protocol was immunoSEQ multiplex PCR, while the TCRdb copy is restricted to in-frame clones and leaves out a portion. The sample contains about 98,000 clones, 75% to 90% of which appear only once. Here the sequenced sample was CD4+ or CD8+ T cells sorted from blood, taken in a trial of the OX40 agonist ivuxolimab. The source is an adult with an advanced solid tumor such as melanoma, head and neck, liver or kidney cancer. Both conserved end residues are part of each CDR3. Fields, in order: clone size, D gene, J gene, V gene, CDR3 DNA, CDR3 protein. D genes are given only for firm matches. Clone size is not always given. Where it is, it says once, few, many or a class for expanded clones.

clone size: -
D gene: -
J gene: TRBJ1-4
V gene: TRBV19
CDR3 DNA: TGTGCCAGTGCCCAGGTCCACCTTAATGAAAAACTGTTTTTT
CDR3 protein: CASAQVHLNEKLFF

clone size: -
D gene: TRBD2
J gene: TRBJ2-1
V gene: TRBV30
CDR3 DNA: TGTGCCTGGAGTGGGGGGACTAGCGGGTCTAAGAGCTCCTACAATGAGCAGTTCTTC
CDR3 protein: CAWSGGTSGSKSSYNEQFF

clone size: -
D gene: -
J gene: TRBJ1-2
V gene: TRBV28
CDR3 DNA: TGTGCCAGCAGTTTGGGTACCGACTATGGCTACACCTTC
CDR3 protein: CASSLGTDYGYTF

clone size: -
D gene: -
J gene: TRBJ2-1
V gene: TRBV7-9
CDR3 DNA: TGTGCCAGCAGCCAAGGTTCCTACAATGAGCAGTTCTTC
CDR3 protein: CASSQGSYNEQFF

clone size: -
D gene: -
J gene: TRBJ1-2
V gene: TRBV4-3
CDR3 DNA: TGCGCCAGCAGCCCCGACGATAGGGATGGCTACACCTTC
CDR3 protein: CASSPDDRDGYTF

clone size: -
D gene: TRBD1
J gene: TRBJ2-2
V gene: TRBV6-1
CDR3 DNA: TGTGCCAGCAGTGATTTAGGGGGCTTAGGTACCGGGGAGCTGTTTTTT
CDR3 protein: CASSDLGGLGTGELFF

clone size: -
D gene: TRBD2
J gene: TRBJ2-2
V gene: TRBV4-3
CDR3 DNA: TGCGCCAGCACAGGCGGGAGTGGGGACACCGGGGAGCTGTTTTTT
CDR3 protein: CASTGGSGDTGELFF

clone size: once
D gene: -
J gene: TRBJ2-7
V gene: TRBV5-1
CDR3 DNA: TGCGCCAGCAGCTGGCGGGACCCAGGGAAGGAGCAGTACTTC
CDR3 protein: CASSWRDPGKEQYF

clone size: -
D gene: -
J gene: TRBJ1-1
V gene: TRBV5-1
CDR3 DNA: TGCGCCAGCAGCTTGACCAACACTGAAGCTTTCTTT
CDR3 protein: CASSLTNTEAFF

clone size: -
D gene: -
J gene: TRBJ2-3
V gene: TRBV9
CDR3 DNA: TGTGCCAGCAGCGTAGAAGGGACCCTATATTTT
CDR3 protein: CASSVEGTLYF

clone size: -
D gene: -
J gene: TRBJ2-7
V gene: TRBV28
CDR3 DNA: TGTGCCAGCAGTAGCCCAGGTAGCCCCAGCTCCTACGAGCAGTACTTC
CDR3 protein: CASSSPGSPSSYEQYF

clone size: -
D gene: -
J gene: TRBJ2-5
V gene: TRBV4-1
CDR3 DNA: TGCGCCAGCAGCTCCCTCCAGGCAGGGCGAGAGACCCAGTACTTC
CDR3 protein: CASSSLQAGRETQYF

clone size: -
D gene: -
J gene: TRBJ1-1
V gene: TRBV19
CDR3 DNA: TGTGCCAGTAGTATATCGCGCCCGGGGAACACTGAAGCTTTCTTT
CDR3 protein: CASSISRPGNTEAFF

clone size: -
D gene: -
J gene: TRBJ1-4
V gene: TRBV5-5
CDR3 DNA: TGTGCCAGCAGCTTGACCCTGGATAGTGGGGAAAAACTGTTTTTT
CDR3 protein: CASSLTLDSGEKLFF

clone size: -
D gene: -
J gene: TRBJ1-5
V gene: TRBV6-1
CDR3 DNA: TGTGCCAGCAGTGGTTCCTCATGGGGCAATCAGCCCCAGCATTTT
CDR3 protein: CASSGSSWGNQPQHF

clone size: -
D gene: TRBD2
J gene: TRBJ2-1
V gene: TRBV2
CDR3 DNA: TGTGCCAGCAGGTTTAGCGGGAGGGCCGAAAATGAGCAGTTCTTC
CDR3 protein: CASRFSGRAENEQFF

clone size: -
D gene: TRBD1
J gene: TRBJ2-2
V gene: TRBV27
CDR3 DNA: TGTGCCAGCAGTCCGACAGGGGAAACCGGGGAGCTGTTTTTT
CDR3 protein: CASSPTGETGELFF

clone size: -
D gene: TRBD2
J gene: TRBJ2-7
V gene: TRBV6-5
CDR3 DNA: TGTGCCAGCAGCCTTAGCGGGAGCGCCTCCTACGAGCAGTACTTC
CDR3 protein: CASSLSGSASYEQYF

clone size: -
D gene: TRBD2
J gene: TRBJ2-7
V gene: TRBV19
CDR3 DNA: TGTGCCAGTAGTACCAGCCGGACTAGCGGGTTCTCCTACGAGCAGTACTTC
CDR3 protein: CASSTSRTSGFSYEQYF

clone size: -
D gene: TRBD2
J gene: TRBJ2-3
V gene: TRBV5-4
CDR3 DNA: TGTGCCAGCAGCCGGGGGGGAAGCGGGAGTGGGATAGATACGCAGTATTTT
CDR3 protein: CASSRGGSGSGIDTQYF